This T cell receptor beta chain is from a study of beta chain features in type 1 diabetes. Whole-study findings and limits: Equally in patients and controls, PCR might preferentially amplify shorter templates. For Type 1 diabetes patients, all four CD4+ subsets carried TCRB CDR3s that were moderately but significantly shorter.

Central memory, naive, regulatory and stem cell-like memory CD4+ cells were sorted by CD45RO/CCR7/CD25/CD127/CD95/CD27. Reverse transcription of all isolated RNA meant that expressed TCRB transcripts were sequenced. Profiled with immunoSEQ multiplex PCR; TCRdb holds only in-frame clones, not every one. The top ten clones hold about 0.02% of a sample with about 700,000 clones, 10% to 15% of them seen once. In the case of this clone: Its matching antigen is unknown.

This CDR3 contains 15 residues. The V and J ends lost 6 bases and 12 bases, in that order; junction bases with no gene match: 11. Germline V gene lookup returns CDR1 MDHEN and CDR2 SYDVKM. The source is a man aged 18 to 30 with type 1 diabetes. The V and J genes are TRBV28 and TRBJ1-6; 10 bases line up with TRBD1. Sequencing was performed on naive CD4+ T cells from blood. This chain's CDR3 is CASSFRDRGLGPLHF. The CDR3 DNA reads as TGTGCCAGCAGCTTCCGGGACAGGGGCCTAGGACCCCTCCACTTT.